The rows below give T cell receptor beta chains drawn from one sample of a study of blood T cell repertoires in COVID-19. Profiled with immunoSEQ multiplex PCR; TCRdb holds only in-frame clones, not every one. The sample has about 220,000 clones; 82% are singletons. The material sequenced was PBMCs or T cells enriched from blood (not recorded which). The source of these receptors is a woman in her sixties or seventies who had recovered from COVID-19. Each CDR3 is given with its conserved first and last residue.

>TRBJ2-5|18|TRBV5-1
CASSLGVGTSGIGETQYF
>TRBJ2-5|15|TRBV7-9
CASSPISGTLETQYF
>TRBJ2-1|13|TRBV7-2
CASSIQGYNEQFF
>TRBJ2-2|15|TRBV7-6
CASSPAAGFTGELFF
>TRBJ2-1|13|TRBV5-4
CASSTWPRYEQFF
>TRBJ2-1|19|TRBV27
CASSLKPGIVAGVSNEQFF
>TRBJ2-7|15|TRBV3-1/TRBV3-2
CASSQGTSGSYEQYF
>TRBJ1-5|13|TRBV27
CASSRQGAQPQHF
>TRBJ1-1|14|TRBV19
CASSTSTGNTEAFF
>TRBJ1-1|14|TRBV14
CASRPSGGWAEAFF
>TRBJ1-2|14|TRBV14
CASSPSGTTYGYTF
>TRBJ1-1|12|TRBV29-1
CSVVGQNTEAFF
>TRBJ1-2|15|TRBV7-2
CAILGDRQTNYGYTF
>TRBJ2-1|16|TRBV18
CASSPPSGGVYNEQFF
>TRBJ1-1|15|TRBV7-2
CASSLLQGSNTEAFF
>TRBJ2-2|18|TRBV7-8
CASSPGTSGRRFTGELFF
>TRBJ2-7|11|TRBV20-1
CSASSVSEQYF
>TRBJ1-6|14|TRBV28
CASTWTGGRSPLHF
>TRBJ1-2|13|TRBV5-1
CASSLRAGDGYTF
>TRBJ1-3|15|TRBV29-1
CSVEEGGISGNTIYF
>TRBJ2-7|13|TRBV5-1
CASSLDRGFEQYF
>TRBJ2-3|14|TRBV5-1
CASVLAGGSDTQYF
>TRBJ2-2|15|TRBV5-1
CASSFDRGASGELFF
>TRBJ2-2|14|TRBV10-1
CASGVAGVTGELFF
>TRBJ2-3|15|TRBV5-4
CASTRRSGSTDTQYF
>TRBJ2-4|16|TRBV19
CASTQMTGIAKNIQYF
>TRBJ2-7|14|TRBV6-5
CASSYGQGVYEQYF
>TRBJ2-1|16|TRBV5-1
CASSLTGTGGSDEQFF
>TRBJ1-1|15|TRBV21-1
CASSLRGQRNTEAFF
>TRBJ1-1|14|TRBV7-2
CASSSTGTNTEAFF
>TRBJ1-4|15|TRBV25-1
CASSDSGRGNEKLFF
>TRBJ2-5|14|TRBV11-3
CASSSQGDQETQYF
>TRBJ1-1|15|TRBV5-1
CASSTSQGIDTEAFF
>TRBJ2-5|17|TRBV5-1
CASSFGWTRRNQETQYF
>TRBJ2-5|18|TRBV7-6
CASSPGLAGGRPQETQYF
>TRBJ1-5|15|TRBV6-2/TRBV6-3
CASSYSPGRRQPQHF
>TRBJ2-3|14|TRBV6-2/TRBV6-3
CASSYALAVNTQYF
>TRBJ1-1|15|TRBV11-2
CASSLEGRANTEAFF
>TRBJ2-1|17|TRBV10-1
CASSESQGPPSYNEQFF
>TRBJ2-7|15|TRBV6-1
CASSEGSGGSYEQYF
>TRBJ2-3|16|TRBV5-1
CASSLGLAGEADTQYF
>TRBJ1-2|15|TRBV4-2
CASSQAGGTNYGYTF
>TRBJ2-1|16|TRBV5-1
CASSRTSGNSYNEQFF
>TRBJ1-5|15|TRBV10-3
CAISQQGLGNQPQHF
>TRBJ1-6|15|TRBV7-2
CASSLQGGINSPLHF
>TRBJ2-7|14|TRBV9
CASSVRTSGYEQYF
>TRBJ2-2|16|TRBV7-3
CASSPAGGGATGELFF
>TRBJ2-1|17|TRBV5-8
CASSAVGRGGYYNEQFF
>TRBJ2-3|18|TRBV7-2
CASSPLVTADLYTDTQYF
>TRBJ2-5|14|TRBV6-5
CASRLGGTAETQYF
>TRBJ1-1|15|TRBV5-4
CASRLPGHKNTEAFF
>TRBJ1-2|15|TRBV3-1/TRBV3-2
CASSQEGAVRQGYTF
>TRBJ1-4|14|TRBV7-9
CASSGQGSNEKLFF
>TRBJ1-2|13|TRBV23-1
CASSPDRGHGYTF
>TRBJ2-1|15|TRBV7-8
CASSPRDRESNEQFF
>TRBJ2-1|12|TRBV11-3
CASSNTDNEQFF
>TRBJ1-1|13|TRBV24-1
CATSDRTGGEAFF